What follows are 10 T cell receptor beta chains derived from one specimen sequenced in a study of CDR3 diversity in severe acne. MiXCR, applied by TCRdb to the PCR reads, yields one record per CDR3 protein. The table lists more than 85,000 distinct CDR3 sequences, 45% to 55% of them singletons. The sample comprised blood. These receptors were collected from a male donor in good health, serving as a control.

Turning to this clonotype: The CDR3 does not close with the conserved phenylalanine or tryptophan, likely indicating a read error. It is unclear where the CDR3 begins or ends on the DNA, so no DNA is shown, and the CDR3 is as TCRdb lists it. V is TRBV6-5 and J is TRBJ2-5; the table gives TRBD1 as D, unverified against the DNA. CDR1 is MNHEY, CDR2 SVGAGI, per germline. The CDR3 sequence runs 18 residues, both termini included. The CDR3 loop reads CASSLRGGQALDGYTFGS.

The gene calls are TRBV7-8 and TRBJ1-6, with D tentatively TRBD1 (6 bases). Germline assignment: CDR1 SGHVS and CDR2 FQNEAQ. V shed 5 bases and J shed 8 bases, with 22 bases lying between them. The CDR3 runs 17 residues. The CDR3 loop reads CASSIELGLGADSPLHF. DNA of the CDR3: TGTGCCAGCAGCATAGAACTAGGACTGGGGGCAGATTCACCCCTCCACTTT.

This clonotype is labeled medium-sized. The CDR3 nucleotides are TGCGCCAGCAGCAAGGGACAGGGAGTCCACGAGCAGTACTTC. It specifies CASSKGQGVHEQYF. The chain recombines TRBV4-1 with TRBJ2-7; 9 bases map to TRBD1. This CDR3 has 14 amino acids. CDR1 is MGHRA, CDR2 YSYEKL, per germline. With 5 bases clipped from V and 5 bases from J, the junction kept 7 bases outside the gene matches.

The chain joins TRBV15 to TRBJ2-2; D might be TRBD1 (7 bases). The CDR3 is made up of 17 amino acids. In germline, CDR1 is LNHNV, CDR2 YYDKDF (reference sequence). V lost 3 bases, J lost 4 bases, and 18 bases lay in between. The DNA of the CDR3 is TGTGCCACCAGCAGTGAGGGGGCGGGACGGGTCACCGGGGAGCTGTTTTTT. Protein: CATSSEGAGRVTGELFF.

V gene TRBV25-1 combines with J gene TRBJ1-2; possible D gene TRBD1, 6 bases. V gave up 6 bases and J gave up 8 bases, with 16 bases separating them. The germline gives CDR1 MGHDK, CDR2 SYGVNS. The CDR3 runs 13 residues. CDR3 amino acids: CASRGSGVPGYTF. In nucleotides, the CDR3 is TGTGCCAGCAGGGGGTCAGGGGTGCCCGGCTACACCTTC.

At least ten counts were recorded for this clonotype. J is TRBJ2-2 and V is TRBV25-1; D possibly corresponds to TRBD1 (5 bases). V was trimmed by 2 bases and J by 7 bases, leaving 14 bases between them. The germline CDR1 and CDR2 sequences are MGHDK and SYGVNS. The CDR3 length is 15 residues. This CDR3 reads CASSETAGKNGELFF. The CDR3 DNA sequence: TGTGCCAGCAGTGAAACGGCAGGGAAGAACGGGGAGCTGTTTTTT.

The chain links TRBV15 to TRBJ2-7, with D unclear. The germline V gene has CDR1 LNHNV and CDR2 YYDKDF (reference sequence). This CDR3 region has 14 residues. Trimming shortened V by 0 bases and J by 2 bases, and 8 bases separated the two germline ends. The CDR3 coding sequence is TGTGCCACCAGCAGAGACCTCGCGGCCTACGAGCAGTACTTC. This encodes CATSRDLAAYEQYF.

Concerning this clonotype itself: A much bigger clone sits one base away, suggesting this may be a read error. The chain employs TRBV29-1 and TRBJ1-1; TRBD1 aligns across 8 bases. There are 13 residues in the CDR3. From germline, CDR1 is SQVTM and CDR2 ANQGSEA. The CDR3 protein is CSVQQTGDTKAFF. In DNA form, the CDR3 reads TGCAGCGTTCAGCAGACAGGGGACACTAAAGCTTTCTTT.

The chain recombines TRBV20-1 with TRBJ2-1; 7 nucleotides match TRBD2. CDR3 length equals 14 residues. Unmatched junction bases numbered 5, after V lost 3 bases and J lost 3 bases. In germline, CDR1 is DFQATT, CDR2 SNEGSKA (reference sequence). The CDR3 DNA reads TGCAGTGCTAGTTCCAGCGGGGTCTACAATGAGCAGTTCTTC. Translating it yields CSASSSGVYNEQFF.

The chain recombines TRBV7-6 with TRBJ2-7; no firm D call. Germline V gene data show CDR1 as SGHVS and CDR2 as FNYEAQ. This CDR3 region has 16 residues. Trimming shortened V by 1 base and J by 0 bases, and 13 bases separated the two germline ends. For the CDR3, the DNA is TGTGCCAGCAGCTTAGTTTCTGGGCTACCCTCCTACGAGCAGTACTTC. Translated: CASSLVSGLPSYEQYF.